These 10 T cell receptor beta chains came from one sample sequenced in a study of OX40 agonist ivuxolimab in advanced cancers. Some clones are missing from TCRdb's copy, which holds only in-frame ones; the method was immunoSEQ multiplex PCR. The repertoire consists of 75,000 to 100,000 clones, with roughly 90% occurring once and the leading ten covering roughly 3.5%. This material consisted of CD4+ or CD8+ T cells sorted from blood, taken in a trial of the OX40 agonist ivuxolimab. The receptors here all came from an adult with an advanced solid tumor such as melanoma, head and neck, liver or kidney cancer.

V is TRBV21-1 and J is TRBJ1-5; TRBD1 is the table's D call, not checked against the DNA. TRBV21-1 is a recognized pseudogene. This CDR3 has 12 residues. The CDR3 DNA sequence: TGTCCTAAGAAGCAAGGGGGCTACCCGTTCCATTTT. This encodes CPKKQGGYPFHF.

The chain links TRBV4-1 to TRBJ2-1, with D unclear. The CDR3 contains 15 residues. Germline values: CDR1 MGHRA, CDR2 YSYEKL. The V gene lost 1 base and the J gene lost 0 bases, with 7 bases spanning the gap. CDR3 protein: CASSQVPNSYNEQFF. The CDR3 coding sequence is TGCGCCAGCAGCCAAGTCCCCAACTCCTACAATGAGCAGTTCTTC.

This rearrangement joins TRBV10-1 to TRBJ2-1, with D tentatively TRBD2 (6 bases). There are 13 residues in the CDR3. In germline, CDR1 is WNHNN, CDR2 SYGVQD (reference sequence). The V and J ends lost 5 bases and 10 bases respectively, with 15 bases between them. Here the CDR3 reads CASSFGSTGEQFF. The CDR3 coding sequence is TGCGCCAGCAGTTTCGGGAGTACAGGAGAGCAGTTCTTC.

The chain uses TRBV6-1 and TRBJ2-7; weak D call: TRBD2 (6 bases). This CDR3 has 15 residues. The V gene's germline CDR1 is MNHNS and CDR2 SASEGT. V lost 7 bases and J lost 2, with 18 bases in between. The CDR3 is CASTEEPSGAYEQYF. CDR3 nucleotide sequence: TGTGCCAGCACCGAGGAACCGTCGGGAGCCTACGAGCAGTACTTC.

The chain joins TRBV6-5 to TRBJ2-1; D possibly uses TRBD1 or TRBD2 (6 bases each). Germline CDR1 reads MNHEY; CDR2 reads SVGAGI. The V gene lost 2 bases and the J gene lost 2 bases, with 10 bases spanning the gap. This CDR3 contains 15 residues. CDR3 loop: CASSYKGGPYNEQFF. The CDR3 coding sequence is TGTGCCAGCAGTTACAAGGGGGGCCCCTACAATGAGCAGTTCTTC.

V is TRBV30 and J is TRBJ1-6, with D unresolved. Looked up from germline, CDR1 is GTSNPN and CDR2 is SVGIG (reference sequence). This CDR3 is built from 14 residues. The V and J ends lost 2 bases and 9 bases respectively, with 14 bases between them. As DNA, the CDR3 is TGTGCCTGGAGTTTGTCGCCGAAGGGTTCACCCCTCCACTTT. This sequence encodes CAWSLSPKGSPLHF.

The CDR3 sequence is CASSSTGRSYEQYF. The CDR3 region has the DNA TGTGCCAGCAGTTCCACCGGGAGATCCTACGAGCAGTACTTC. This chain joins TRBV27 and TRBJ2-7, with D possibly being TRBD2 (6 bases). Looked up from germline, CDR1 is MNHEY and CDR2 is SMNVEV (reference sequence). The CDR3 totals 14 residues. V was shortened by 4 bases and J by 1 base, with 11 bases between the two germline ends.

CDR3 nucleotides: TGTGCCAGCGGGCTGACGTCAGATACGCAGTATTTT. Translation gives CASGLTSDTQYF. The rearrangement links TRBV27 to TRBJ2-3; D is ambiguous. CDR1 is MNHEY and CDR2 is SMNVEV in the germline V gene (reference sequence). This CDR3 is 12 amino acids long. Trimming removed 8 bases from V and 4 bases from J, with 10 bases in between.

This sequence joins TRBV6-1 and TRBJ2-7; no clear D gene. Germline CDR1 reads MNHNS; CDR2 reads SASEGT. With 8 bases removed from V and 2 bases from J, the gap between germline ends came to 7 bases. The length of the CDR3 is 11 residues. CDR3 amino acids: CASDGPYEQYF. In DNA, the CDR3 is TGTGCCAGCGACGGACCCTACGAGCAGTACTTC.

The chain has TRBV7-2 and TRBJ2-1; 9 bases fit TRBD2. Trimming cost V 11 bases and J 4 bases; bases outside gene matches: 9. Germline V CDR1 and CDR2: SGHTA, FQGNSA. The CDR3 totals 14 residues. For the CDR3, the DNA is TGTGCCTTGGCGGGGGGGGTTTTTTACAATGAGCAGTTCTTC. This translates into CALAGGVFYNEQFF.